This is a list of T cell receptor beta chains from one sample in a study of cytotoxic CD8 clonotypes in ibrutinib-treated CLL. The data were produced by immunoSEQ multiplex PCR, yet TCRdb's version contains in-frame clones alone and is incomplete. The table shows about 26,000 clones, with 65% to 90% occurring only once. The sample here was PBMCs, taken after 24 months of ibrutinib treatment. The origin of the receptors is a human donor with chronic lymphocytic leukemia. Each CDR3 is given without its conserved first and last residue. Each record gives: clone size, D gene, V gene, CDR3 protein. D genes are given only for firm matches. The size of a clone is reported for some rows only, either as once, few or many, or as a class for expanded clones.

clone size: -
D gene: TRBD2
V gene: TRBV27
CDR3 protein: ASYPWGLAGGSSNADTQY

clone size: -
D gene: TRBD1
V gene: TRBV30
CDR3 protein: AWNDRANSPLH

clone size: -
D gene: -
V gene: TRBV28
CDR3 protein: ASSFGQPRGYT

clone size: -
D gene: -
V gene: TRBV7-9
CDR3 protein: ASSETGYEQY

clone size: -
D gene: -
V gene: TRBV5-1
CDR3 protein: ASSSQGGEQY

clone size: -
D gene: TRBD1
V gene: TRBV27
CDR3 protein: ASTYARGRRAF

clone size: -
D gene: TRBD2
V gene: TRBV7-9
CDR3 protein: ASSTPGLAGFYEQY

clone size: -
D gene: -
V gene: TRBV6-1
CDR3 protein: ASSANKGGAAF

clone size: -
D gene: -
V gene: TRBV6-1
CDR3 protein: ASTQTPIVYNEQF

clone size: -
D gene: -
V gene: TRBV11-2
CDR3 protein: ASSFQSEKLF

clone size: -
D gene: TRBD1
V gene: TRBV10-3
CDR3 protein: AISTGDLTEAF

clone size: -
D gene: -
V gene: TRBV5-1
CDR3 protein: ASSFRDGDTDTQY

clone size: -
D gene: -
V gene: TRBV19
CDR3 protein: ASSIGSTNEKLF

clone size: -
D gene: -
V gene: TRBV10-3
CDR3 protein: AISDGDSNQPQH

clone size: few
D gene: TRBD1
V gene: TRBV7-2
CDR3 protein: ASSPQTGGNSPLH

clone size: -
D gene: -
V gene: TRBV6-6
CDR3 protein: ASSHTGGQPQH

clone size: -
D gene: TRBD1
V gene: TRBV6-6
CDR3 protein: ASTSGTGHDEQY

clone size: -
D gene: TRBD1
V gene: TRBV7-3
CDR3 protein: ASSPGDSPMGETQY

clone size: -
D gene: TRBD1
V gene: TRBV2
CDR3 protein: ASSWGQGARTEQPQH